One and the same sample provided the 8 T cell receptor beta chains below, sequenced in a study. Each CDR3 protein is one row after TCRdb ran MiXCR on the 5' RACE reads. The sample includes about 62,000 distinct CDR3 sequences, around 30% of them seen just once. The sample comprised tumor-infiltrating naive CD4+ T cells sorted from the breast tumor. The subset was: naive CD4+ T cells, CD4+CD45RA+CD25-. The receptors shown here come from a female donor with breast cancer.

This clonotype was picked up many times. This chain joins TRBV7-8 and TRBJ1-6, with D possibly TRBD1 on 5 matching bases. V was pared by 6 bases and J by 10 bases, with 19 bases between. This CDR3 contains 15 residues. Looked up from germline, CDR1 is SGHVS and CDR2 is FQNEAQ. The CDR3 DNA is TGTGCCAGCAGGGCCCAGTTCGGGGCGGACTCACCCCTCCACTTT. It translates to CASRAQFGADSPLHF.

This clonotype was observed a handful of times. This chain connects TRBV20-1 to TRBJ1-5, with a weak D call TRBD1 (5 bases). Germline V gene lookup returns CDR1 DFQATT and CDR2 SNEGSKA (reference sequence). The CDR3 runs 17 residues. V lost 5 bases and J lost 1, with 21 bases in between. CDR3 sequence reads: CSAQAPRGILSNQPQHF. The CDR3 region has the DNA TGCAGTGCTCAAGCCCCCCGGGGGATATTGAGCAATCAGCCCCAGCATTTT.

This chain links TRBV6-5 with TRBJ2-6; D may be TRBD1 or TRBD2 (6 bases each). The CDR3 runs to 18 residues. The ends were cut back, 2 bases at V and 3 bases at J, with 17 bases in the middle. Germline loops: CDR1 MNHEY, CDR2 SVGAGI. The CDR3 protein is CASSYGGGSFYGANVLTF. DNA of the CDR3: TGTGCCAGCAGTTACGGAGGGGGATCCTTTTATGGGGCCAACGTCCTGACTTTC.

This chain connects TRBV10-1 to TRBJ2-2; no clear D gene. The CDR3 covers 13 residues. V was trimmed by 3 bases and J by 3 bases, leaving 5 bases between them. Germline V lookup: CDR1 WNHNN, CDR2 SYGVQD (reference sequence). CDR3 in DNA: TGCGCCAGCAGTGAAGACCACACCGGGGAGCTGTTTTTT. This sequence encodes CASSEDHTGELFF.

A few counts support this clonotype. The CDR3 protein is CASSSGGLAGTYNEQFF. For the CDR3, the DNA is TGTGCCAGCAGCTCCGGCGGACTAGCGGGGACCTACAATGAGCAGTTCTTC. The V gene is TRBV7-9, the J gene TRBJ2-1, with 12 bases that match TRBD2. The ends lost 4 bases at V and 2 bases at J; junction bases unmatched: 6. Germline V gene data show CDR1 as SEHNR and CDR2 as FQNEAQ (reference sequence). CDR3 length: 17 amino acids.

V and J are TRBV6-2 or TRBV6-3 and TRBJ1-1; D is uncertain. Germline CDR1 and CDR2: MNHEY and SVGEGT. The CDR3 has 15 amino acids. The germline V and J ends were trimmed by 2 bases and 6 bases, with 16 bases remaining between them. The CDR3 loop is CASSYRRTSGSEAFF. The CDR3 bases are TGTGCCAGCAGTTACCGGCGGACGTCGGGCTCTGAAGCTTTCTTT.

This clonotype was counted a few times. The J gene is TRBJ2-7, the V gene TRBV5-1; 10 nucleotides align to TRBD1. The germline V gene encodes CDR1 SGHRS and CDR2 YFSETQ. This CDR3 contains 16 residues. V lost 0 bases, J lost 3 bases, and 6 bases stayed unmatched. CDR3 sequence reads: CASSLASGTGVYEQYF. In DNA, the CDR3 is TGCGCCAGCAGCTTGGCCTCGGGGACAGGGGTCTACGAGCAGTACTTC.

The chain has TRBV29-1 and TRBJ1-2; TRBD1 aligns across 9 bases. The V and J ends lost 6 bases and 4 bases, in that order; junction bases with no gene match: 12. Germline assignment: CDR1 SQVTM and CDR2 ANQGSEA. CDR3 length equals 15 residues. CDR3 protein: CSVAGDRGISYGYTF. The CDR3 DNA is TGCAGCGTCGCAGGAGACAGGGGGATTAGCTATGGCTACACCTTC.